Below, 7 T cell receptor beta chains from the same sample are listed, as sequenced in a study of cytomegalovirus exposure and HLA in healthy donors (TCRdb year 2017). Library preparation employed the immunoSEQ multiplex PCR assay. A mixture of 60 forward primers for TCR Vbeta segments and 13 reverse primers for TCR Jbeta segments was used in the multiplex PCR. The table was pulled from immuneACCESS by TCRdb, which kept in-frame rearrangements only. Such tables lose some clones; where checked, under half of the loss comes from unresolved V genes, and the rest has no known cause. This sample is represented by under 150,000 clones; about 80% of them were singletons. The ten top clones hold 2% to 2.5% of the sample. What was sequenced was PBMCs. The receptors here all came from a man younger than 35 in good health and CMV-seronegative.

The rearrangement joins TRBV28 to TRBJ2-1, with 9 bases identical to TRBD2. The germline CDR1 and CDR2 sequences are MDHEN and SYDVKM. Germline trimming cut 3 bases from V and 9 bases from J; bases unmatched to any gene: 9. This CDR3 region has 15 residues. The CDR3 DNA is TGTGCCAGCAGTTTCGGCGGGAGGGCCTGGTTTGAGCAGTTCTTC. Its translation: CASSFGGRAWFEQFF.

The chain joins TRBV15 to TRBJ1-4; 7 bases are shared with TRBD1. With V trimmed by 0 bases and J by 4 bases, 8 bases remained unmatched. The CDR3 extends over 17 amino acids. The germline V gene encodes CDR1 LNHNV and CDR2 YYDKDF (reference sequence). The CDR3: CATSRDLRTGGNEKLFF. Written as DNA, the CDR3 is TGTGCCACCAGCAGAGATTTAAGGACAGGCGGTAATGAAAAACTGTTTTTT.

The chain employs TRBV7-3 and TRBJ2-1; 7 bases map to TRBD2. V trimming: 5 bases; J trimming: 3 bases; junction bases outside the gene matches: 7. The CDR3 totals 15 residues. From germline, CDR1 is SGHTA and CDR2 FQGTGA. The CDR3 DNA sequence: TGTGCCAGCAGCCCCCAAGCGGGAAACTACAATGAGCAGTTCTTC. It is translated as CASSPQAGNYNEQFF.

The V and J genes are TRBV25-1 and TRBJ2-5; 12 nucleotides match TRBD1. The germline V gene has CDR1 MGHDK and CDR2 SYGVNS. The CDR3 is 17 residues long. Trimming at V came to 1 base and at J to 5 bases, leaving 8 bases not matched to a gene. The CDR3 here is CASSELGGDRGPETQYF. The CDR3 region has the DNA TGTGCCAGCAGTGAATTAGGGGGGGACAGGGGGCCGGAGACCCAGTACTTC.

The chain combines TRBV28 with TRBJ2-7; D might be TRBD1 (6 bases). The V end lost 5 bases, the J end lost 7 bases, and 21 bases lay between the germline ends. The germline V gene encodes CDR1 MDHEN and CDR2 SYDVKM. The CDR3 consists of 15 residues. The CDR3 DNA sequence: TGTGCCAGCAGTAGTACTTCGACAGGAATTGGAGAGCAGTACTTC. It encodes CASSSTSTGIGEQYF.

V usage is TRBV28 and J usage is TRBJ1-4, with D perhaps matching TRBD1 (5 bases). The ends were cut back, 2 bases at V and 6 bases at J, with 13 bases in the middle. Germline CDR1 and CDR2: MDHEN and SYDVKM. The CDR3 has 15 residues. The CDR3 nucleotides read TGTGCCAGCAGTTTAGTCGGGGGACCTGATGAAAAACTGTTTTTT. Amino acids: CASSLVGGPDEKLFF.

This chain connects TRBV5-4 to TRBJ2-1; TRBD1 aligns across 11 bases. V lost 4 bases to trimming and J lost 8 bases; unmatched junction nucleotides: 5. The CDR3 totals 14 residues. From germline, CDR1 is SGHNT and CDR2 YYREEE (reference sequence). CDR3 DNA sequence: TGTGCCAGCAGCATAAGGACAGGGGGCGATGAGCAGTTCTTC. Translation: CASSIRTGGDEQFF.